This T cell receptor (beta chain) was captured by sequencing in a study of T cell responses to AZD1222 COVID-19 vaccine. V lost 5 bases, J lost 2 bases, and 9 bases stayed unmatched. The CDR3 consists of 15 residues. Germline V lookup: CDR1 LGHNT, CDR2 FRNRAP. Points on this clone: The antigen is undetermined.

Measured with immunoSEQ multiplex PCR; TCRdb has only the in-frame clones, and not every one. The repertoire consists of some 150,000 clones, with roughly nine tenths occurring once and the leading ten covering roughly 5.8%. Study-level results: Spike-wide coverage was observed for vaccine-associated CD4 TCRs, with dominant responses at 160-218 and 743-854. Unmutated variant regions are reportedly the target of nearly half of TCRs that are spike-specific.

The clonotype comes from an adult in good health. The chain employs TRBV12-5 and TRBJ2-7, with 7 bases aligning to TRBD2. Source: peripheral blood, taken on day 0 of MenACWY control vaccination. This CDR3 is CASGNEPGLTYEQYV. CDR3 sequence (DNA): TGTGCTAGTGGTAACGAACCGGGACTAACCTACGAGCAGTACGTC.